One sample yielded the 22 T cell receptor beta chains listed below, sequenced in a study of blood T cell repertoires in COVID-19 (dated by TCRdb to 2020 to 2021). The library was obtained by the immunoSEQ multiplex PCR assay. The immuneACCESS repertoire file appears here via TCRdb, limited to in-frame rearrangements. These files lack a portion of the clones; in checked studies, under half of the deficit traces to unresolved V genes, and the cause of the others is not known. This sample is represented by a few hundred thousand clones; roughly 85% of them were singletons. The ten largest clones take up approximately 11% of the sample. Sequences were obtained from peripheral blood. These receptor sequences come from a woman aged 70-85 years with acute or convalescent COVID-19.

V is TRBV11-2 and J is TRBJ1-6; 8 positions match TRBD1. The CDR3 extends over 15 amino acids. The germline V gene has CDR1 SGHAT and CDR2 FQNNGV. Losses at the gene ends were 3 bases for V and 7 bases for J; bases not matched to a gene: 5. The CDR3 protein is CASSFLGQANSPLHF. CDR3 nucleotide sequence: TGTGCCAGCAGCTTCCTGGGACAGGCCAATTCACCCCTCCACTTT.

This clone showed up just once. The chain recombines TRBV5-1 with TRBJ1-1; 8 nucleotides line up with TRBD1. J lost 7 bases, V lost 4 bases, and 6 bases had no gene match. The germline V gene has CDR1 SGHRS and CDR2 YFSETQ. This CDR3 has 13 amino acids. The chain's CDR3 is CASSEDRVDEAFF. The CDR3 coding sequence is TGCGCCAGCAGCGAGGACAGGGTGGATGAAGCTTTCTTT.

On this clone itself: The limits of the CDR3 on the DNA are not certain, so only TCRdb's listed CDR3 is given. V is TRBV21-1 and J is TRBJ1-6; TRBD1, as called in the table, went unchecked against the DNA. TRBV21-1 is classified as a pseudogene. The CDR3 is 17 amino acids in total, end residues counted. CDR3 amino acids: CASSKGVGTGNNSPLHF.

The count of this clone is one. V is TRBV5-1 and J is TRBJ1-1; tentatively, D is TRBD1 (5 bases). The V end was cut by 4 bases, the J end by 4 bases, with 14 bases between. Germline CDR1 SGHRS, CDR2 YFSETQ. The CDR3 has 14 amino acids. The CDR3: CASSGGVSSTEAFF. CDR3 bases: TGCGCCAGCAGCGGGGGGGTCAGTAGCACTGAAGCTTTCTTT.

The rearrangement links TRBV19 to TRBJ1-5; TRBD1 matches 7 bases. Germline V gene data show CDR1 as LNHDA and CDR2 as SQIVND (reference sequence). CDR3 size: 15 residues. V lost 5 bases and J lost 1; bases outside the gene matches: 5. The chain's CDR3 is CASSPTGQSNQPQHF. The CDR3 DNA reads as TGTGCCAGTAGTCCAACGGGACAGAGCAATCAGCCCCAGCATTTT.

The chain employs TRBV3-1 (or the pseudogene TRBV3-2) and TRBJ1-3, with TRBD1 as a possible D gene (5 bases). Germline values: CDR1 LGHDT, CDR2 YNNKEL (reference sequence). V dropped 5 bases and J dropped 2 bases, with 10 bases sitting between them. This CDR3 is built from 14 residues. The chain's CDR3 is CASSLDSAGNTIYF. The CDR3 DNA follows: TGTGCCAGCAGCTTAGACAGTGCTGGAAACACCATATATTTT.

The chain combines TRBV7-9 with TRBJ1-2, with D unclear. CDR1 and CDR2 (germline): SEHNR, FQNEAQ (reference sequence). Trimming cost V 1 base and J 7 bases, with 13 bases left between them. The CDR3 extends over 14 amino acids. The CDR3 coding sequence is TGTGCCAGCAGCTTAGGGTACGGTACGGGTGGCTACACCTTC. Amino acid sequence: CASSLGYGTGGYTF.

The gene calls are TRBV4-1 and TRBJ2-4, with D maybe TRBD1 (6 bases). The V end lost 2 bases, the J end lost 0 bases, and 14 bases lay between the germline ends. Germline assignment: CDR1 MGHRA and CDR2 YSYEKL. The CDR3 is made up of 17 amino acids. The CDR3: CASSQLSGVIAKNIQYF. The DNA of the CDR3 is TGCGCCAGCAGCCAATTGTCAGGGGTCATAGCCAAAAACATTCAGTACTTC.

The chain employs TRBV7-9 and TRBJ1-6; 8 nucleotides line up with TRBD1. Germline V lookup: CDR1 SEHNR, CDR2 FQNEAQ (reference sequence). After removal of 5 bases from V and 8 bases from J, the junction contained 8 bases not matched to a gene. CDR3 size: 15 residues. CDR3 region: CASSPGQGRDSPLHF. CDR3 sequence (DNA): TGTGCCAGCAGCCCCGGACAGGGACGGGATTCACCCCTCCACTTT.

V gene TRBV29-1 combines with J gene TRBJ1-2, with 9 bases lining up with TRBD1. With 4 bases clipped from V and 3 bases from J, the junction kept 6 bases outside the gene matches. Looked up from germline, CDR1 is SQVTM and CDR2 is ANQGSEA. The CDR3 has 14 residues. The CDR3 is CSVAYGTGHYGYTF. In DNA form, the CDR3 reads TGCAGCGTTGCTTATGGGACAGGGCACTATGGCTACACCTTC.

The rearrangement joins TRBV14 to TRBJ1-1, with D possibly being TRBD1 (5 bases). The ends were cut back, 3 bases at V and 0 bases at J, with 11 bases in the middle. CDR1 and CDR2 from the germline V gene are SGHDN and FVKESK. There are 15 residues in the CDR3. DNA of the CDR3: TGTGCCAGCAGCCAGGGGCAGGGCCTGAACACTGAAGCTTTCTTT. Its protein is CASSQGQGLNTEAFF.

This chain joins TRBV28 and TRBJ1-2, with D possibly TRBD1 on 6 matching bases. This CDR3 comprises 13 residues. Trimming pared 4 bases from V and 7 bases from J, leaving 13 bases between. CDR1 is MDHEN and CDR2 is SYDVKM in the germline V gene. The CDR3 loop is CASSSGDRRGYTF. The CDR3 bases are TGTGCCAGCAGTTCAGGGGACCGTCGTGGCTACACCTTC.

This clone is a singleton in its sample. Other DNA variants within this sample encode the same CDR3. The chain uses TRBV12-3 or TRBV12-4 and TRBJ2-7; D gene unclear. The length of the CDR3 is 13 residues. Between the trimmed V and J ends, which lost 6 bases and 0 bases, there was a span of 9 bases. The DNA of the CDR3 is TGTGCCAGCAGCCTTGGTAGCTCCTACGAGCAGTACTTC. This sequence encodes CASSLGSSYEQYF.

This chain uses TRBV27 with TRBJ1-2; TRBD1 agrees at 7 bases. Germline CDR1 MNHEY, CDR2 SMNVEV (reference sequence). The CDR3 is 13 residues long. The V gene end was trimmed by 5 bases and the J gene end by 6 bases; junction bases not matched to a gene: 6. CDR3 sequence: CASSPTGYDGYTF. In DNA form, the CDR3 reads TGTGCCAGCAGTCCGACAGGGTATGATGGCTACACCTTC.

The rearrangement joins TRBV3-1 (or the pseudogene TRBV3-2) to TRBJ1-1, with a tentative D call TRBD1 (6 bases). CDR1 LGHDT and CDR2 YNNKEL come from the germline V gene (reference sequence). CDR3 length: 15 amino acids. Between the trimmed V and J ends, which lost 0 bases and 6 bases, there was a span of 14 bases. CDR3 sequence: CASSQEGKGVPEAFF. The CDR3 DNA reads TGTGCCAGCAGCCAAGAAGGAAAGGGGGTCCCTGAAGCTTTCTTT.

The rearrangement uses TRBV12-5 and TRBJ2-2; D is undetermined. CDR1 and CDR2 from the germline V gene are LGHNT and FRNRAP. This CDR3 region has 15 residues. Trimming removed 3 bases from V and 0 bases from J, with 8 bases in between. As DNA, the CDR3 is TGTGCTAGTGGTTTTGGCAGTACGAACACCGGGGAGCTGTTTTTT. This sequence encodes CASGFGSTNTGELFF.

This rearrangement joins TRBV15 to TRBJ1-5, with D possibly matching TRBD1 (6 bases). Trimming took 0 bases from V and 6 from J, leaving 18 bases between them. The CDR3 has 17 amino acids. Germline V lookup: CDR1 LNHNV, CDR2 YYDKDF (reference sequence). The DNA for the CDR3 is TGTGCCACCAGCAGAGATGAATGGGGGCTGGGACGTCAGCCCCAGCATTTT. Protein product: CATSRDEWGLGRQPQHF.

The rearrangement joins TRBV7-3 to TRBJ2-1, with TRBD2 matching 9 bases. Germline trimming cut 2 bases from V and 4 bases from J; bases unmatched to any gene: 3. The germline V gene encodes CDR1 SGHTA and CDR2 FQGTGA. The CDR3 is made up of 15 amino acids. CDR3 DNA: TGTGCCAGCAGCTTAGGGCTAGCGGGGTACAATGAGCAGTTCTTC. This encodes CASSLGLAGYNEQFF.

The V gene is TRBV4-2, the J gene TRBJ1-2; D is unclear. Trimming took off 4 bases at V and 2 bases at J, with 14 bases between the two ends. The CDR3 consists of 15 residues. From germline, CDR1 is LGHNA and CDR2 YNFKEQ. The CDR3 DNA follows: TGTGCCAGCAGCCGCGGGTTCGGAGCCAACTATGGCTACACCTTC. The encoded protein is CASSRGFGANYGYTF.

V and J are TRBV5-1 and TRBJ2-5, with 11 positions matching TRBD2. This CDR3 is 15 amino acids long. Germline V gene lookup returns CDR1 SGHRS and CDR2 YFSETQ. Losses at the gene ends were 1 base for V and 4 bases for J; bases not matched to a gene: 3. The CDR3 sequence: CASSLTTSGGETQYF. The CDR3 region has the DNA TGCGCCAGCAGCTTGACTACTAGCGGGGGAGAGACCCAGTACTTC.

This clone occurred once. The chain carries TRBV5-5 and TRBJ1-5, with 7 bases matching TRBD1. Unmatched junction bases numbered 1, after V lost 0 bases and J lost 4 bases. Germline CDR1 is SGHKS and CDR2 is YYEKEE (reference sequence). This CDR3 comprises 14 residues. The CDR3 DNA reads as TGTGCCAGCAGCTTGGAGACAGGGAATCAGCCCCAGCATTTT. Translating gives CASSLETGNQPQHF.

The chain joins TRBV9 to TRBJ1-2; 10 positions match TRBD1. CDR3 length: 17 residues. Germline lookup yields CDR1 SGDLS and CDR2 YYNGEE. J gave up 0 bases and V 7 bases, and 12 bases lay outside the gene matches. In nucleotides, the CDR3 is TGTGCCAGCGGAGGTGGGGACAGGGGACCGTCTAACTATGGCTACACCTTC. The encoded protein is CASGGGDRGPSNYGYTF.